Listed here are 8 T cell receptor beta chains from one sample, sequenced in a study of cytomegalovirus exposure and HLA in healthy donors. PCR used 60 Vbeta primers and 13 Jbeta primers. Data came from immunoSEQ multiplex PCR; TCRdb stores just in-frame clones and leaves some out. The sample holds under 200,000 clones; about 62% are singletons and the top ten take 2.5% to 3.5%. Sequencing was carried out using PBMCs. These receptors all stem from a middle-aged man in good health and CMV-seronegative.

A remark on this clone: The germline gene is not matched at one end of the junction; a read error may be the cause. The CDR3 coding sequence is TGTTCCAGCAGCTTGGCACAAGAGACCCAGTACTTC. This translates into CSSSLAQETQYF. The chain has TRBV7-9 and TRBJ2-5; D remains unclear. The CDR3 sequence is 12 residues long. Germline V gene data show CDR1 as SEHNR and CDR2 as FQNEAQ (reference sequence).

V usage is TRBV10-2 and J usage is TRBJ2-1, with 11 bases identical to TRBD2. The V gene's germline CDR1 is WSHSY and CDR2 SAAADI. The CDR3 runs to 16 residues. With V trimmed by 3 bases and J by 5 bases, 6 bases remained unmatched. CDR3 loop: CASSENSLAGDNEQFF. The CDR3 region has the DNA TGCGCCAGCAGTGAAAATTCACTAGCGGGGGACAATGAGCAGTTCTTC.

The chain employs TRBV6-5 and TRBJ2-5; 10 nucleotides line up with TRBD2. Germline assignment: CDR1 MNHEY and CDR2 SVGAGI. The J segment lost 4 bases and the V segment lost 11 bases, leaving 13 bases of the junction unmatched. This CDR3 is 15 amino acids long. Here the CDR3 DNA reads TGTGCCTCCTGGGCCCTAGCGGGAGTTGGAGAGACCCAGTACTTC. Translating gives CASWALAGVGETQYF.

V usage is TRBV9 and J usage is TRBJ2-3; 9 bases fit TRBD2. CDR1 and CDR2 from the germline V gene are SGDLS and YYNGEE. The CDR3 contains 16 residues. V trimming: 4 bases; J trimming: 2 bases; junction bases outside the gene matches: 8. The DNA of the CDR3 is TGTGCCAGCAGCCCAACGGCGGGAGGGACCACAGATACGCAGTATTTT. Residues: CASSPTAGGTTDTQYF.

The V and J genes are TRBV5-6 and TRBJ1-6; possible D gene TRBD1, 5 bases. There are 15 residues in the CDR3. Germline-derived CDR1 and CDR2 are SGHDT and YYEEEE. V was cut by 2 bases and J by 10 bases, with 16 bases left in between. CDR3 bases: TGTGCCAGCAGCTTAAGGAACTTCGGGGGGTCACCCCTCCACTTT. It is translated as CASSLRNFGGSPLHF.

A single count supports this clone. The gene calls are TRBV7-3 and TRBJ2-2; the D gene is possibly TRBD2 (6 bases). Trimming removed 5 bases at V and 5 bases at J, with 21 bases between. Looked up from germline, CDR1 is SGHTA and CDR2 is FQGTGA. The CDR3 consists of 17 residues. This CDR3 is CASSPLGVGAGTGELFF. The CDR3 DNA reads as TGTGCCAGCAGCCCCCTCGGGGTGGGCGCGGGGACCGGGGAGCTGTTTTTT.

In DNA form, the CDR3 reads TGTGCCAGCAGTGGAGACAGGGCCTCTCCAAAAGGCTACACCTTC. Translation gives CASSGDRASPKGYTF. This sequence joins TRBV6-1 and TRBJ1-2, with 7 nucleotides matching TRBD1. Losses at the gene ends were 4 bases for V and 8 bases for J; bases not matched to a gene: 13. CDR1 and CDR2 from the germline V gene are MNHNS and SASEGT. CDR3 size: 15 residues.

The V and J genes are TRBV6-5 and TRBJ2-3; TRBD2 aligns across 7 bases. Germline V gene sequence: CDR1 MNHEY, CDR2 SVGAGI. With 5 bases clipped from V and 0 bases from J, the junction kept 5 bases outside the gene matches. This CDR3 has 15 amino acids. The CDR3 is CASSPLAASTDTQYF. The DNA for the CDR3 is TGTGCCAGCAGTCCCCTAGCGGCGAGCACAGATACGCAGTATTTT.